This T cell receptor beta chain comes out of a study of blood T cell repertoires in COVID-19. Background on the study: Specimens from acute and convalescent COVID-19 originated in the United States, Italy and Spain. Nucleic acid was either cDNA or gDNA, and it came from T cells, B-cell-depleted T cells, or PBMCs.

Repertoires were generated with immunoSEQ multiplex PCR, while TCRdb's copy carries only in-frame clones and drops some. The top ten clones hold less than 20% of a sample with about 190,000 clones, 65% to 80% of them seen once. The CDR3 is made up of 14 amino acids. V shed 0 bases, J shed 4 bases, and the junction held 3 bases outside the gene matches. Germline V CDR1 and CDR2: SGDLS, YYNGEE. This clone was seen a few times. This chain uses TRBV9 with TRBJ1-2, with 7 bases identical to TRBD1. Sequencing used PBMCs or T cells enriched from blood (not recorded which). The TCR comes from a woman aged 50 to 65 with acute COVID-19. CDR3 region: CASSVGWDSYGYTF. CDR3 DNA sequence: TGTGCCAGCAGCGTAGGCTGGGACAGCTATGGCTACACCTTC.